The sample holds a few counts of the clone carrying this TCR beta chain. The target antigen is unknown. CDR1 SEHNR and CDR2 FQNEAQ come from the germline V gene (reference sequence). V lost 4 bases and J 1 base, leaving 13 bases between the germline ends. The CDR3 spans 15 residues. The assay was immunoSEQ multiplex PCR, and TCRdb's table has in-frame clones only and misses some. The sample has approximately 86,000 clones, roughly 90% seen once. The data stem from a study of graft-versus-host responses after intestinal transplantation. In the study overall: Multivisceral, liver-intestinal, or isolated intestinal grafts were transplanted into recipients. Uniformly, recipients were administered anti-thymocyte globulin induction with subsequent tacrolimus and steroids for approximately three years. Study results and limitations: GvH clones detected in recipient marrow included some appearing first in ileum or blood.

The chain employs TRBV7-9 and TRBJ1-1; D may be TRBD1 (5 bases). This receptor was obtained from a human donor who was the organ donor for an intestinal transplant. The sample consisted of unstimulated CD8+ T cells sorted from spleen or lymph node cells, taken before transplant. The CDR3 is CASSSETGENTEAFF. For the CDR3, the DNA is TGTGCCAGCAGCTCCGAGACGGGGGAGAACACTGAAGCTTTCTTT.